The T cell receptor (beta chain) under discussion was sequenced for a study of CD8 T cells in ankylosing spondylitis. CDR3 size: 16 residues. V was pared by 5 bases and J by 7 bases, with 23 bases between. This clonotype has more than one count but fewer than ten. What it recognizes is unknown. General study findings and limits: Some motif variants were previously reported in reactive arthritis synovial fluid and blood. About 8 highly homologous variants made up a TCR beta motif that seemed to typify ankylosing spondylitis blood. As reported, disease-linked clones showed significant enrichment in matched ankylosing spondylitis synovial fluid.

With molecular barcodes, quantitative 5'-RACE was used to make the TCR beta libraries. TCRdb reanalysed the 5' RACE reads using MiXCR and keeps one entry per CDR3 protein. The sample includes some 200,000 distinct CDR3 sequences, about 13% seen only once; the top ten take about 17%. This clonotype was sampled from a male donor with ankylosing spondylitis or in good health (not recorded which). Sequencing input: blood, either unsorted or a sorted T cell fraction (not recorded which). The rearrangement links TRBV12-3 or TRBV12-4 to TRBJ1-2; no definite D call. CDR3 in DNA: TGTGCCAGCAGTGACCCCGGTGGGCAGGCCCTGACTGGCTACACCTTC. The encoded protein is CASSDPGGQALTGYTF.